Following are 13 T cell receptor beta chains from one sample sequenced in a study of blood T cell repertoires in COVID-19. Only in-frame clones appear in the TCRdb table, and some are missing; sequencing was by immunoSEQ multiplex PCR. The sample has around 270,000 clones; approximately 90% are singletons. The sequenced sample was peripheral blood. These receptor sequences come from a man in his sixties who had recovered from COVID-19.

This CDR3 reads CASSARAPGQHSGANVLTF. As DNA, the CDR3 is TGTGCCAGCAGCGCCAGAGCTCCGGGACAGCACTCTGGGGCCAACGTCCTGACTTTC. The V gene is TRBV9, the J gene TRBJ2-6; 7 nucleotides match TRBD1. This CDR3 is built from 19 residues. V lost 3 bases to trimming and J lost 0 bases; unmatched junction nucleotides: 12. CDR1 SGDLS and CDR2 YYNGEE come from the germline V gene.

The chain is built from TRBV7-6 and TRBJ1-1, with a possible D match to TRBD1 (5 bases). CDR1 and CDR2 from the germline V gene are SGHVS and FNYEAQ. CDR3 size: 14 residues. The V gene lost 0 bases and the J gene lost 5 bases, with 10 bases spanning the gap. CDR3 in DNA: TGTGCCAGCAGCTTAGCGGCAGGGCAGACTGAAGCTTTCTTT. Protein product: CASSLAAGQTEAFF.

This chain uses TRBV19 with TRBJ1-2, with a tentative D call TRBD1 (5 bases). The V end lost 10 bases, the J end lost 6 bases, and 18 bases lay between the germline ends. The CDR3 has 13 amino acids. Germline CDR1 is LNHDA and CDR2 is SQIVND (reference sequence). The CDR3 protein is CATPGGGTDGYTF. The CDR3 nucleotides are TGTGCCACTCCCGGCGGGGGGACGGATGGCTACACCTTC.

The rearrangement links TRBV6-1 to TRBJ2-7; 8 nucleotides agree with TRBD2. V was clipped by 3 bases and J by 2 bases; unmatched bases: 3. The CDR3 totals 14 residues. CDR1 and CDR2 from the germline V gene are MNHNS and SASEGT. CDR3 amino acids: CASSDAAGAYEQYF. As DNA, the CDR3 is TGTGCCAGCAGTGACGCAGCGGGGGCCTACGAGCAGTACTTC.

This chain uses TRBV21-1 with TRBJ2-2; the listed D gene, TRBD2, was not tested against the DNA. TRBV21-1 is given as a pseudogene. This CDR3 is 11 amino acids long. The CDR3 reads CASSNAGELFF. CDR3 DNA sequence: TGTGCCAGCAGCAACGCCGGTGAGCTGTTTTTT.

The V gene is TRBV6-4, the J gene TRBJ2-1; 12 nucleotides match TRBD2. This CDR3 is 15 amino acids long. CDR1 and CDR2 (germline): MRHNA, SNTAGT. The V segment lost 3 bases and the J segment 6 bases; nucleotides outside the gene matches: 3. CDR3 sequence (DNA): TGTGCCAGCAGTGATAGGACTAGCGGGGCCAATGAGCAGTTCTTC. This sequence encodes CASSDRTSGANEQFF.

Only one count was recorded for this clone. This sequence joins TRBV15 and TRBJ2-7; perhaps TRBD1 as D (5 bases). Looked up from germline, CDR1 is LNHNV and CDR2 is YYDKDF (reference sequence). The CDR3 is 15 amino acids. With 2 bases removed from V and 2 bases from J, the gap between germline ends came to 13 bases. The CDR3, as DNA: TGTGCCACCAGCAGACTCATTGAGACAGCCTACGAGCAGTACTTC. Translation: CATSRLIETAYEQYF.

The chain carries TRBV18 and TRBJ1-3; 7 positions agree with TRBD1. The J segment lost 0 bases and the V segment lost 5 bases, leaving 10 bases of the junction unmatched. Germline-derived CDR1 and CDR2 are KGHSH and LQKENI. The CDR3 is made up of 17 amino acids. This CDR3 is CASSEIDRVGSGNTIYF. DNA for the CDR3: TGTGCCAGCTCAGAGATCGACAGGGTTGGCTCTGGAAACACCATATATTTT.

This CDR3 reads CASSFAGGRDEAFF. The CDR3 coding sequence is TGTGCCAGCAGTTTTGCAGGGGGCAGAGATGAAGCTTTCTTT. The V call is TRBV28, the J call TRBJ1-1; 8 nucleotides line up with TRBD1. This CDR3 has 14 amino acids. CDR1 is MDHEN, CDR2 SYDVKM, per germline. V was clipped by 3 bases and J by 7 bases; unmatched bases: 7.

V usage is TRBV19 and J usage is TRBJ2-3; possible D gene TRBD1, 6 bases. The CDR3 has 15 residues. CDR1 and CDR2 (germline): LNHDA, SQIVND (reference sequence). V dropped 4 bases and J dropped 1 base, with 12 bases sitting between them. The CDR3 loop is CASSRQVVGTDTQYF. DNA of the CDR3: TGTGCCAGTAGTAGACAGGTCGTTGGCACAGATACGCAGTATTTT. Combining the CDR3 with reference TRBV19 and TRBJ2-3 gives the whole variable domain DGGITQSPKYLFRKEGQNVTLSCEQNLNHDAMYWYRQDPGQGLRLIYYSQIVNDFQKGDIAEGYSVSREKKESFPLTVTSAQKNPTAFYLCASSRQVVGTDTQYFGPGTRLTVL.

The chain links TRBV6-5 to TRBJ2-5; 12 bases are a match to TRBD2. The V and J ends lost 4 bases and 2 bases, in that order; junction bases with no gene match: 5. Germline-derived CDR1 and CDR2 are MNHEY and SVGAGI. This CDR3 comprises 16 residues. The CDR3 loop reads CASSLTSGGPQETQYF. The DNA for the CDR3 is TGTGCCAGCAGTTTGACTAGCGGGGGACCTCAAGAGACCCAGTACTTC.

The chain employs TRBV3-1 (or the pseudogene TRBV3-2) and TRBJ1-2; weak D call: TRBD1 (6 bases). V was clipped by 4 bases and J by 8 bases, with 20 bases between them. The CDR3 spans 15 residues. Germline V CDR1 and CDR2: LGHDT, YNNKEL (reference sequence). This chain's CDR3 is CASSLTPGAGKGYTF. The CDR3 DNA is TGTGCCAGCAGCCTGACCCCAGGGGCAGGAAAGGGCTACACCTTC.

The chain is built from TRBV9 and TRBJ2-1, with D tentatively TRBD1 (6 bases). V was cut by 4 bases and J by 3 bases, with 14 bases left in between. The CDR3 extends over 15 amino acids. Germline CDR1 reads SGDLS; CDR2 reads YYNGEE. CDR3 nucleotide sequence: TGTGCCAGCAGCCTGTCCGGGACAAGCTACAATGAGCAGTTCTTC. It codes for CASSLSGTSYNEQFF. Based on the CDR3 plus reference TRBV9 and TRBJ2-1, the full variable domain is DSGVTQTPKHLITATGQRVTLRCSPRSGDLSVYWYQQSLDQGLQFLIQYYNGEERAKGNILERFSAQQFPDLHSELNLSSLELGDSALYFCASSLSGTSYNEQFFGPGTRLTVL.